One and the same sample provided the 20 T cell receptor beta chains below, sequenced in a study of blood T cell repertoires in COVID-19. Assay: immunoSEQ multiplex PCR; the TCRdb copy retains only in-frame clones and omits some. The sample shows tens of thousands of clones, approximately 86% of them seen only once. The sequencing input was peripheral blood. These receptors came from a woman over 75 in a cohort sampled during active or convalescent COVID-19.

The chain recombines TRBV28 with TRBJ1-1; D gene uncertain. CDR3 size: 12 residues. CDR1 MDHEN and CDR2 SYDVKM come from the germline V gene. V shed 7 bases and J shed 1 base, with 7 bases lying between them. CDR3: CASTRGNTEAFF. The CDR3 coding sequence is TGTGCCAGCACCCGAGGGAACACTGAAGCTTTCTTT.

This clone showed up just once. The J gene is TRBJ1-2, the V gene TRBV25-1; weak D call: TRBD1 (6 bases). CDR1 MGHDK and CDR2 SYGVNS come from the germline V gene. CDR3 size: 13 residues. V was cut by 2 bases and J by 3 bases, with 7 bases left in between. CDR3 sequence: CASSEPGDYGYTF. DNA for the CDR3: TGTGCCAGCAGTGAACCAGGGGACTATGGCTACACCTTC.

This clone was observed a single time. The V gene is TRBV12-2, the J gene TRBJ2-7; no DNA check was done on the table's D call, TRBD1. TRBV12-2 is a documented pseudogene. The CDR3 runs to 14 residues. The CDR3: CASRYGQGDNEQYV. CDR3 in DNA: TGTGCAAGTCGCTACGGACAGGGGGATAACGAGCAGTACGTC.

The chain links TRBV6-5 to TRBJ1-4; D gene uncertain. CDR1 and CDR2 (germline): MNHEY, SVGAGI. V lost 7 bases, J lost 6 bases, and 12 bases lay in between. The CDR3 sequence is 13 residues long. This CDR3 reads CASNWAVDEKLFF. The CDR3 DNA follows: TGTGCCAGCAATTGGGCAGTGGATGAAAAACTGTTTTTT.

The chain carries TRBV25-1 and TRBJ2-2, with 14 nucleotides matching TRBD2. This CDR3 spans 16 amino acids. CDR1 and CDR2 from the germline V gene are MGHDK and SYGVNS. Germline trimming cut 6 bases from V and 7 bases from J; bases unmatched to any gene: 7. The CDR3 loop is CASRWAGTSGSGELFF. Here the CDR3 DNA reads TGTGCCAGCAGATGGGCCGGGACTAGCGGGAGCGGGGAGCTGTTTTTT.

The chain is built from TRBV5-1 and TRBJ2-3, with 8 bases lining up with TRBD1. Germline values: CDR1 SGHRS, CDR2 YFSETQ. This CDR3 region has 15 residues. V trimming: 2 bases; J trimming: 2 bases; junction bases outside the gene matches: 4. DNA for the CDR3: TGCGCCAGCAGCTTAAAGACAGGGGACACAGATACGCAGTATTTT. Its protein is CASSLKTGDTDTQYF.

The CDR3: CASSFGLRNTEAFF. CDR3 sequence (DNA): TGTGCCAGCAGCTTTGGACTCCGGAACACTGAAGCTTTCTTT. The J gene is TRBJ1-1, the V gene TRBV3-1 (or the pseudogene TRBV3-2); no firm D call. V was shortened by 5 bases and J by 1 base, with 11 bases between the two germline ends. This CDR3 contains 14 residues. Germline V gene sequence: CDR1 LGHDT, CDR2 YNNKEL (reference sequence).

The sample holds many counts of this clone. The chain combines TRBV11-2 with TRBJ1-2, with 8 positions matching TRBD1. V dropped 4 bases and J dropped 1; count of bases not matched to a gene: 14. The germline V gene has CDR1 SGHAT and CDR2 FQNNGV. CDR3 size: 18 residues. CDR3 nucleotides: TGTGCCAGCAGCTCGGTCCGGGACAGGACCCTTTATAACTATGGCTACACCTTC. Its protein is CASSSVRDRTLYNYGYTF. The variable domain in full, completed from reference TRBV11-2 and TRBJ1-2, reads EAGVAQSPRYKIIEKRQSVAFWCNPISGHATLYWYQQILGQGPKLLIQFQNNGVVDDSQLPKDRFSAERLKGVDSTLKIQPAKLEDSAVYLCASSSVRDRTLYNYGYTFGSGTRLTVV.

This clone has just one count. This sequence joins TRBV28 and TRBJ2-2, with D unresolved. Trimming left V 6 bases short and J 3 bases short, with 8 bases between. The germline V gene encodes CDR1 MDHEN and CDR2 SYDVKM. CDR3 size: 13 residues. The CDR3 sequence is CASRSPDTGELFF. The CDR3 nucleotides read TGTGCCAGCAGATCACCGGACACCGGGGAGCTGTTTTTT.

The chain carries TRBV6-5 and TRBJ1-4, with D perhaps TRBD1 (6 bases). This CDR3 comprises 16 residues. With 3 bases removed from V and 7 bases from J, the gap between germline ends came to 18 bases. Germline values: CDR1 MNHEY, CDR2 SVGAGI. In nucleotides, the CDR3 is TGTGCCAGCAGTTATGGACAGTCATCGAAGGGTGAAAAACTGTTTTTT. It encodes CASSYGQSSKGEKLFF.

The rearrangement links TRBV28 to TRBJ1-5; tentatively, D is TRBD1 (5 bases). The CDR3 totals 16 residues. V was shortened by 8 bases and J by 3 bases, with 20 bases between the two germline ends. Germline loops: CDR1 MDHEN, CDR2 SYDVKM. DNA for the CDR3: TGTGCCAGCGCCGGGGGGGGAGGGTATTCCAATCAGCCCCAGCATTTT. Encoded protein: CASAGGGGYSNQPQHF.

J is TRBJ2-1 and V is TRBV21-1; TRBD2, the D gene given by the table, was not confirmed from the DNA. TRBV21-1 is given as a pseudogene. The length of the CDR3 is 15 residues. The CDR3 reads CASTSRASGRIEQFF. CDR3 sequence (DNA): TGTGCCAGCACTTCCCGGGCTAGCGGGAGGATTGAGCAGTTCTTC.

The chain's CDR3 is CASSFTGTRTEAFF. The CDR3 DNA follows: TGTGCCAGCAGTTTCACCGGGACAAGGACTGAAGCTTTCTTT. This chain uses TRBV28 with TRBJ1-1, with a weak D call TRBD1 (6 bases). The germline V gene has CDR1 MDHEN and CDR2 SYDVKM. V lost 3 bases, J lost 5 bases, and 13 bases lay in between. CDR3 length: 14 residues.

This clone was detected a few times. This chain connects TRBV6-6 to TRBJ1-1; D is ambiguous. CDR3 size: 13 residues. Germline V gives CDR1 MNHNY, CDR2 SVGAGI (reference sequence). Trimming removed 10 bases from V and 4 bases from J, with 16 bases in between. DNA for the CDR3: TGTGCCACCCCGGTGCCTGGGAGCACTGAAGCTTTCTTT. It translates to CATPVPGSTEAFF.

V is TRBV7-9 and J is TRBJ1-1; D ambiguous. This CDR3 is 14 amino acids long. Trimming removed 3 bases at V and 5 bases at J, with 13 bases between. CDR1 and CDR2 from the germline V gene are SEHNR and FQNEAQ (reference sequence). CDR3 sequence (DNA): TGTGCCAGCAGCTTGGATGCGGGGAGGACTGAAGCTTTCTTT. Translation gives CASSLDAGRTEAFF. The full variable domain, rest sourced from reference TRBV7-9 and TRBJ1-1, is DTGVSQNPRHKITKRGQNVTFRCDPISEHNRLYWYRQTLGQGPEFLTYFQNEAQLEKSRLLSDRFSAERPKGSFSTLEIQRTEQGDSAMYLCASSLDAGRTEAFFGQGTRLTVV.

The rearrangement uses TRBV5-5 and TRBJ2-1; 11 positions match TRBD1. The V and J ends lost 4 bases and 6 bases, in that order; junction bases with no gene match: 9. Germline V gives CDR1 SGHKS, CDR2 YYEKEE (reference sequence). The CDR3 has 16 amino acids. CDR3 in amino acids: CASSPPGQGVGNEQFF. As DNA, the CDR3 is TGTGCCAGCAGCCCCCCGGGACAGGGGGTTGGCAATGAGCAGTTCTTC.

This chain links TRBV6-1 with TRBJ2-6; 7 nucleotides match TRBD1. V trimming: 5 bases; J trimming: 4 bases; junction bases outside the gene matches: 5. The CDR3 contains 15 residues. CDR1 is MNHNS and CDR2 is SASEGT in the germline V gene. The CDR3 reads CASSSPGQGANVLTF. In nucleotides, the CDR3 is TGTGCCAGCAGTTCGCCGGGACAGGGGGCCAACGTCCTGACTTTC.

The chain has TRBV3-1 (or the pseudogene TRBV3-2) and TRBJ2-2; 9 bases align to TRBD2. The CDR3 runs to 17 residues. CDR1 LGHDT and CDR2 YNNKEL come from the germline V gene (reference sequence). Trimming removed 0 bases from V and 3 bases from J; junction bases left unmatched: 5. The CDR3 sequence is CASSQEAGGVDTGELFF. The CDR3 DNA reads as TGTGCCAGCAGCCAAGAGGCGGGAGGGGTTGACACCGGGGAGCTGTTTTTT.

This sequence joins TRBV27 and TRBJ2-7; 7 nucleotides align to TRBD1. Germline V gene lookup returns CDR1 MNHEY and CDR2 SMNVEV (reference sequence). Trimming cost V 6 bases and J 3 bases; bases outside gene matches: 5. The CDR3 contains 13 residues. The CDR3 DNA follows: TGTGCCAGCAGCCGACAGGGATACTACGAGCAGTACTTC. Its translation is CASSRQGYYEQYF.

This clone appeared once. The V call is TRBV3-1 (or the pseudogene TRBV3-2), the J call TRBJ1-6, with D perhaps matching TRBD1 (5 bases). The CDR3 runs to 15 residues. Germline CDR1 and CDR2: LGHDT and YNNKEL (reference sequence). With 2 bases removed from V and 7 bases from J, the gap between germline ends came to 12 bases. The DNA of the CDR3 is TGTGCCAGCAGCCAACACCCAGGGAACAATTCACCCCTCCACTTT. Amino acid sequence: CASSQHPGNNSPLHF.